This TCR beta chain was found in a study of Ad26.COV2.S vaccination and SARS-CoV-2 variants. Study in general: Dosing was one shot or two shots 56 days apart.

From germline, CDR1 is LNHNV and CDR2 YYDKDF (reference sequence). Trimming took off 5 bases at V and 4 bases at J, with 21 bases between the two ends. The CDR3 contains 17 residues. The treatment was: roughly 20 received Ad26.COV2.S at low or high dose, single or two shots; about 5 received placebo; per-sample allocation not given. Samples were taken on day 63 after the first vaccine or placebo injection. Sequencing used immunoSEQ multiplex PCR; TCRdb keeps in-frame clones, though not all of them. Here the sample spans under 250,000 clones, roughly 89% being singletons. This TCR was recovered from a person aged 18-65 years who received the Ad26.COV2.S COVID-19 vaccine or a placebo. Material: peripheral blood, obtained in a trial of Ad26.COV2.S vaccine versus placebo. This rearrangement joins TRBV15 to TRBJ1-3; D perhaps matches TRBD1 (5 bases). The chain's CDR3 is CATSPRRGALYGNTIYF. As DNA, the CDR3 is TGTGCCACCAGCCCCCGGAGAGGGGCCCTGTACGGAAACACCATATATTTT.